A selection of T cell receptor beta chains follows, all from one sample in a study of blood T cell repertoires in COVID-19. The table came from immunoSEQ multiplex PCR; TCRdb's copy has only in-frame clones and leaves some out. The sample has over 200,000 clones, around 88% seen once. The sample consisted of peripheral blood. The receptors come from a man between 18 and 29 years old with active or convalescent COVID-19. CDR3s include the opening cysteine and the closing phenylalanine or tryptophan. The D gene is left open where the match is weak. Some rows have no size entry. The others give once, few or many, or a class for an expanded clone.

d_gene: TRBD1
abundance: NA
len: 14
v_gene: TRBV10-3
j_gene: TRBJ1-2
CDR3aa: CATGDRGQDYGYTF
CDR3nt: TGTGCCACCGGGGACAGGGGGCAGGACTATGGCTACACCTTC

d_gene: TRBD1
abundance: NA
len: 15
v_gene: TRBV4-1
j_gene: TRBJ1-4
CDR3aa: CASSQGTGTNEKLFF
CDR3nt: TGCGCCAGCAGCCAAGGGACAGGGACTAATGAAAAACTGTTTTTT

d_gene: TRBD2
abundance: NA
len: 17
v_gene: TRBV7-6
j_gene: TRBJ2-2
CDR3aa: CASSFNGGRGPSGELFF
CDR3nt: TGTGCCAGCAGCTTCAACGGCGGGAGGGGTCCTTCCGGGGAGCTGTTTTTT

d_gene: TRBD1
abundance: once
len: 18
v_gene: TRBV19
j_gene: TRBJ2-6
CDR3aa: CASSTTGTGVSGANVLTF
CDR3nt: TGTGCCAGTAGTACAACCGGGACAGGGGTCTCTGGGGCCAACGTCCTGACTTTC

d_gene: TRBD2
abundance: NA
len: 16
v_gene: TRBV5-4
j_gene: TRBJ2-2
CDR3aa: CASSKTSGGAPGELFF
CDR3nt: TGTGCCAGCAGCAAGACTAGCGGAGGAGCCCCCGGGGAGCTGTTTTTT

d_gene: NA
abundance: NA
len: 15
v_gene: TRBV5-1
j_gene: TRBJ1-1
CDR3aa: CASSLEAGGPAEAFF
CDR3nt: TGCGCCAGCAGCTTGGAAGCGGGAGGTCCAGCTGAAGCTTTCTTT

d_gene: TRBD1
abundance: NA
len: 15
v_gene: TRBV24-1
j_gene: TRBJ2-1
CDR3aa: CATSAPGQGFNEQFF
CDR3nt: TGTGCCACCAGTGCCCCGGGACAGGGGTTCAATGAGCAGTTCTTC

d_gene: NA
abundance: NA
len: 18
v_gene: TRBV7-9
j_gene: TRBJ2-3
CDR3aa: CASSLAQSARSNTDTQYF
CDR3nt: TGTGCCAGCAGCTTAGCCCAATCTGCCCGGTCGAACACAGATACGCAGTATTTT

d_gene: TRBD1
abundance: NA
len: 14
v_gene: TRBV5-4
j_gene: TRBJ1-1
CDR3aa: CASSLDRRGPGAFF
CDR3nt: TGTGCCAGCAGCTTGGACCGCAGGGGGCCCGGAGCTTTCTTT

d_gene: NA
abundance: NA
len: 15
v_gene: TRBV28
j_gene: TRBJ1-1
CDR3aa: CASRGVRRLNTEAFF
CDR3nt: TGTGCCAGCAGGGGAGTCCGTCGCTTAAACACTGAAGCTTTCTTT

d_gene: TRBD1
abundance: NA
len: 16
v_gene: TRBV28
j_gene: TRBJ1-1
CDR3aa: CASSLWTGGSDTEAFF
CDR3nt: TGTGCCAGCAGTTTATGGACAGGGGGTTCTGACACTGAAGCTTTCTTT

d_gene: TRBD2
abundance: NA
len: 15
v_gene: TRBV9
j_gene: TRBJ2-7
CDR3aa: CASSVDAGGNHEQYF
CDR3nt: TGTGCCAGCAGCGTAGATGCGGGAGGGAACCACGAGCAGTACTTC

d_gene: NA
abundance: NA
len: 16
v_gene: TRBV6-1
j_gene: TRBJ1-2
CDR3aa: CASSEIPRGWEYGYTF
CDR3nt: TGTGCCAGCAGTGAAATTCCCAGGGGATGGGAATATGGCTACACCTTC

d_gene: NA
abundance: NA
len: 14
v_gene: TRBV19
j_gene: TRBJ2-1
CDR3aa: CASERMGSYNEQFF
CDR3nt: TGTGCCAGCGAGCGGATGGGCTCCTACAATGAGCAGTTCTTC

d_gene: NA
abundance: NA
len: 13
v_gene: TRBV6-5
j_gene: TRBJ1-4
CDR3aa: CASIRQAYEKLFF
CDR3nt: TGTGCCAGTATAAGACAGGCCTATGAAAAACTGTTTTTT

d_gene: NA
abundance: NA
len: 14
v_gene: TRBV15
j_gene: TRBJ1-5
CDR3aa: CATSRAEGIQPQHF
CDR3nt: TGTGCCACCAGCAGGGCCGAGGGAATTCAGCCCCAGCATTTT

d_gene: TRBD1
abundance: NA
len: 15
v_gene: TRBV6-4
j_gene: TRBJ2-2
CDR3aa: CASSDQGANTGELFF
CDR3nt: TGTGCCAGCAGTGATCAGGGGGCGAACACCGGGGAGCTGTTTTTT

d_gene: NA
abundance: NA
len: 11
v_gene: TRBV20-1
j_gene: TRBJ2-7
CDR3aa: CSASRVYEQYF
CDR3nt: TGCAGTGCTAGTCGGGTCTACGAGCAGTACTTC

d_gene: TRBD2
abundance: NA
len: 15
v_gene: TRBV5-1
j_gene: TRBJ2-1
CDR3aa: CASSFSAGETYEQFF
CDR3nt: TGCGCCAGCAGCTTCTCGGCGGGAGAGACTTATGAGCAGTTCTTC

d_gene: NA
abundance: NA
len: 13
v_gene: TRBV29-1
j_gene: TRBJ2-7
CDR3aa: CSVVGGGNYEQYF
CDR3nt: TGCAGCGTTGTGGGGGGAGGAAACTACGAGCAGTACTTC

d_gene: TRBD1
abundance: NA
len: 15
v_gene: TRBV4-1
j_gene: TRBJ2-7
CDR3aa: CASSQEAGTGTEQYF
CDR3nt: TGCGCCAGCAGCCAAGAAGCCGGGACAGGGACCGAGCAGTACTTC

d_gene: NA
abundance: NA
len: 14
v_gene: TRBV6-5
j_gene: TRBJ2-5
CDR3aa: CASSYLNRGETQYF
CDR3nt: TGTGCCAGCAGTTACCTAAACCGAGGAGAGACCCAGTACTTC

d_gene: NA
abundance: NA
len: 13
v_gene: TRBV5-1
j_gene: TRBJ1-2
CDR3aa: CASSLRANYGYTF
CDR3nt: TGCGCCAGCAGCTTACGAGCTAACTATGGCTACACCTTC

d_gene: TRBD2
abundance: NA
len: 14
v_gene: TRBV27
j_gene: TRBJ2-1
CDR3aa: CATAGTRTYNEQFF
CDR3nt: TGTGCCACCGCCGGGACTAGAACATACAATGAGCAGTTCTTC

d_gene: NA
abundance: NA
len: 15
v_gene: TRBV4-1
j_gene: TRBJ2-7
CDR3aa: CASSMNTGPVYEQYF
CDR3nt: TGCGCCAGCAGCATGAACACAGGACCCGTCTACGAGCAGTACTTC

d_gene: NA
abundance: NA
len: 14
v_gene: TRBV7-2
j_gene: TRBJ1-2
CDR3aa: CASSPNARDYGYTF
CDR3nt: TGTGCCAGCAGCCCCAATGCCAGGGATTATGGCTACACCTTC

d_gene: TRBD2
abundance: NA
len: 15
v_gene: TRBV10-3
j_gene: TRBJ2-1
CDR3aa: CAISGEREAYNEQFF
CDR3nt: TGTGCCATCAGTGGGGAGCGGGAGGCCTACAATGAGCAGTTCTTC

d_gene: NA
abundance: NA
len: 15
v_gene: TRBV6-5
j_gene: TRBJ1-4
CDR3aa: CASRTGGMGNEKLFF
CDR3nt: TGTGCCAGCAGAACGGGGGGCATGGGTAATGAAAAACTGTTTTTT

d_gene: NA
abundance: NA
len: 15
v_gene: TRBV9
j_gene: TRBJ1-1
CDR3aa: CASSAYREMNTEAFF
CDR3nt: TGTGCCAGCAGCGCGTACAGGGAAATGAACACTGAAGCTTTCTTT

d_gene: NA
abundance: NA
len: 15
v_gene: TRBV7-6
j_gene: TRBJ1-5
CDR3aa: CASSLEAGRDQPQHF
CDR3nt: TGTGCCAGCAGCTTAGAAGCGGGGCGAGATCAGCCCCAGCATTTT

d_gene: TRBD2
abundance: NA
len: 15
v_gene: TRBV4-2
j_gene: TRBJ2-7
CDR3aa: CASSQERLAGYEQYF
CDR3nt: TGTGCCAGCAGCCAAGAGAGGCTAGCGGGCTACGAGCAGTACTTC

d_gene: NA
abundance: few
len: 17
v_gene: TRBV19
j_gene: TRBJ1-5
CDR3aa: CASSGGAILSGNQPQHF
CDR3nt: TGTGCCAGTAGTGGGGGGGCCATCCTCTCTGGGAATCAGCCCCAGCATTTT

d_gene: TRBD1
abundance: few
len: 15
v_gene: TRBV5-1
j_gene: TRBJ2-5
CDR3aa: CASSSQGQSQETQYF
CDR3nt: TGCGCCAGCAGCTCCCAGGGACAGTCTCAAGAGACCCAGTACTTC

d_gene: NA
abundance: NA
len: 16
v_gene: TRBV2
j_gene: TRBJ1-5
CDR3aa: CASSEGQGSTNQPQHF
CDR3nt: TGTGCCAGCAGTGAGGGGCAGGGGTCGACTAATCAGCCCCAGCATTTT

d_gene: NA
abundance: NA
len: 11
v_gene: TRBV20-1
j_gene: TRBJ2-3
CDR3aa: CSARRGDTQYF
CDR3nt: TGCAGTGCTAGACGGGGAGATACGCAGTATTTT

d_gene: TRBD1
abundance: few
len: 15
v_gene: TRBV18
j_gene: TRBJ1-3
CDR3aa: CASHTGQGPGNTIYF
CDR3nt: TGTGCCAGCCACACCGGACAGGGCCCCGGAAACACCATATATTTT

d_gene: NA
abundance: NA
len: 13
v_gene: TRBV5-4
j_gene: TRBJ1-2
CDR3aa: CASSLGGMYGYTF
CDR3nt: TGTGCCAGCAGCTTAGGGGGAATGTATGGCTACACCTTC

d_gene: NA
abundance: NA
len: 13
v_gene: TRBV11-2
j_gene: TRBJ1-1
CDR3aa: CASSPNRNTEAFF
CDR3nt: TGTGCCAGCAGCCCCAACAGAAACACTGAAGCTTTCTTT

d_gene: NA
abundance: NA
len: 14
v_gene: TRBV27
j_gene: TRBJ2-7
CDR3aa: CASSFSTGSYEQYF
CDR3nt: TGTGCCAGCAGTTTTAGTACCGGTTCCTACGAGCAGTACTTC

d_gene: TRBD2
abundance: NA
len: 17
v_gene: TRBV9
j_gene: TRBJ2-1
CDR3aa: CASSAGLAGGNHNEQFF
CDR3nt: TGTGCCAGCAGCGCGGGACTAGCGGGAGGAAACCACAATGAGCAGTTCTTC

d_gene: NA
abundance: NA
len: 14
v_gene: TRBV5-6
j_gene: TRBJ1-1
CDR3aa: CASSQGERDTEAFF
CDR3nt: TGTGCCAGCAGCCAGGGTGAGCGGGACACTGAAGCTTTCTTT

d_gene: TRBD1
abundance: NA
len: 17
v_gene: TRBV9
j_gene: TRBJ2-2
CDR3aa: CASSVAPGQVHTGELFF
CDR3nt: TGTGCCAGCAGCGTAGCCCCTGGACAGGTACACACCGGGGAGCTGTTTTTT

d_gene: NA
abundance: NA
len: 12
v_gene: TRBV28
j_gene: TRBJ2-3
CDR3aa: CATRGFTDTQYF
CDR3nt: TGTGCCACCCGAGGATTCACAGATACGCAGTATTTT

d_gene: TRBD1
abundance: NA
len: 13
v_gene: TRBV2
j_gene: TRBJ1-2
CDR3aa: CASSRDSSNGYTF
CDR3nt: TGTGCCAGCAGCCGGGACAGCTCGAATGGCTACACCTTC

d_gene: TRBD2
abundance: NA
len: 17
v_gene: TRBV29-1
j_gene: TRBJ2-5
CDR3aa: CSVDGTSGSVGEETQYF
CDR3nt: TGCAGCGTTGACGGGACTAGCGGGAGTGTCGGTGAAGAGACCCAGTACTTC

d_gene: TRBD1
abundance: once
len: 16
v_gene: TRBV5-1
j_gene: TRBJ2-1
CDR3aa: CASSLGQGSSYNEQFF
CDR3nt: TGCGCCAGCAGCTTGGGACAGGGGAGCTCCTACAATGAGCAGTTCTTC